The source of this T cell receptor beta chain is a study of blood T cell repertoires in COVID-19. The overall study: Italy, Spain and the United States were the sources of the convalescent and acute COVID-19 samples. Sources were T cells, B-cell-depleted T cells, or PBMCs; the material itself was cDNA or gDNA.

This clone was recorded a few times. Authors' processing steps: Reference gene primers were amplified, and this amplification served to estimate nucleated cell counts. Repertoires were generated with immunoSEQ multiplex PCR, while TCRdb's copy carries only in-frame clones and drops some. V and J calls and clone size are as listed in that table; D and trimming were resolved from the DNA. The sample gives fewer than 300,000 clones, 65% to 85% of which show up once; about 15% is in the top ten. V lost 3 bases, J lost 7 bases, and 12 bases lay in between. The CDR3 is 13 amino acids. Looked up from germline, CDR1 is SGHAT and CDR2 is FQNNGV. Seattle's cohort entered during active infection and was followed longitudinally.

The receptor's source is a person aged 70 to 85 with COVID-19, enrolled during active disease. V is TRBV11-2 and J is TRBJ1-1; D call uncertain. The specimen sequenced was peripheral blood. This chain's CDR3 is CASSLVMGGEAFF. CDR3 DNA: TGTGCCAGCAGCTTGGTTATGGGAGGTGAAGCTTTCTTT.